The clone carrying this T cell receptor beta chain is a singleton in its sample. The source of the sample is a study of blood T cell repertoires in COVID-19. Study-wide background: Spain, Italy and the United States supplied samples that represented acute and convalescent COVID-19.

Authors' methods: By means of reference gene primer amplification, nucleated cell counts were estimated. TCRdb's table, derived via immunoSEQ multiplex PCR, lists solely in-frame clones and lacks some. For V, J and clone size, that table is used; D and trimming come from the DNA. The sample records some 72,000 clones, 86% being singletons. From germline, CDR1 is MDHEN and CDR2 SYDVKM. The CDR3 spans 15 residues. V was trimmed by 8 bases and J by 1 base, leaving 17 bases between them. The material sequenced was peripheral blood. The gene calls are TRBV28 and TRBJ2-5; D is undetermined. The sequence was collected from a man aged 45-65 years with active or convalescent COVID-19. The CDR3 region has the DNA TGTGCCAGCTCTTTGCTTACGCCGGTCCAAGAGACCCAGTACTTC. This sequence encodes CASSLLTPVQETQYF.